This T cell receptor beta chain came from a study of T cell responses to AZD1222 COVID-19 vaccine. The table came from immunoSEQ multiplex PCR; TCRdb's copy has only in-frame clones and leaves some out. Of under 200,000 clones in the sample, more than 75% are singletons; the top ten hold approximately 26%. There are 16 residues in the CDR3. Germline CDR1 reads MDHEN; CDR2 reads SYDVKM. J lost 2 bases, V lost 6 bases, and 6 bases had no gene match. The chain recombines TRBV28 with TRBJ2-1, with TRBD2 identical over 11 bases. Specimen: peripheral blood, collected 28 days after the second AZD1222 dose. The clonotype was recovered from an adult who received the AZD1222 COVID-19 vaccine. The CDR3 is CASSPVAGGPYNEQFF. In nucleotides, the CDR3 is TGTGCCAGCAGCCCAGTAGCGGGAGGGCCCTACAATGAGCAGTTCTTC.